The rows below give T cell receptor beta chains drawn from one sample of a study of cytomegalovirus exposure and HLA in healthy donors. TCRdb's table, derived via immunoSEQ multiplex PCR, lists solely in-frame clones and lacks some. The sample has about 100,000 clones; around 82% are singletons. The sequenced material came from PBMCs. Receptors originate from a woman aged 50 to 60 in good health and CMV-seropositive. CDR3s include the opening cysteine and the closing phenylalanine or tryptophan. A D gene is named only where the DNA matches it firmly. Where a row states a size, it is once, few, many or the class of an expanded clone; other rows omit it.

>-|TRBJ1-6|-|TRBV9
TGTGCCAGCAGCGTAGAAGGGGCGCCGGGTAATTCACCCCTCCACTTT
CASSVEGAPGNSPLHF
>-|TRBJ2-1|-|TRBV27
TGTGCCAGCAGTTTTATTATGTACAATGAGCAGTTCTTC
CASSFIMYNEQFF
>-|TRBJ2-7|-|TRBV27
TGTGCCAGCAGGCTCCGGGAAACCACCTACGAGCAGTACTTC
CASRLRETTYEQYF
>TRBD1|TRBJ2-7|-|TRBV15
TGTGCCACCGGACCGAGGACAGGGGTGGGTGAGCAGTACTTC
CATGPRTGVGEQYF
>-|TRBJ1-2|-|TRBV5-1
TGCGCCAGCAGCTCCGTTACAGGGACCTATGGCTACACCTTC
CASSSVTGTYGYTF
>TRBD2|TRBJ2-3|few|TRBV9
TGTGCCAGCAGCGTAGCGAGGGGGGCGCGGGAGGGAGATACGCAGTATTTT
CASSVARGAREGDTQYF
>TRBD1|TRBJ2-7|-|TRBV6-1
TGTGCCAGCAGTGAACAGACAGGGTCAGCCTACGAGCAGTACTTC
CASSEQTGSAYEQYF
>-|TRBJ1-5|-|TRBV11-2
TGTGCCAGCAGCCCGCGGGGCGGATCCCACAATCAGCCCCAGCATTTT
CASSPRGGSHNQPQHF
>-|TRBJ2-3|-|TRBV5-6
TGTGCCAGCAAGACTTTAGGGGAAGATACGCAGTATTTT
CASKTLGEDTQYF
>TRBD2|TRBJ2-7|-|TRBV30
TGTGCCTGGAGTGTAGGTAGCGGGGACTACGAGCAGTACTTC
CAWSVGSGDYEQYF
>TRBD1|TRBJ1-2|-|TRBV27
TGTGCCACTGCGACAGGGTGGGGCTACACCTTC
CATATGWGYTF
>TRBD1|TRBJ1-4|-|TRBV5-1
TGCGCCAGCAGCTTGGGGACAGGGGGCGGTTTAACTAATGAAAAACTGTTTTTT
CASSLGTGGGLTNEKLFF
>-|TRBJ1-4|-|TRBV5-6
TGTGCCAGCAGCTTGGAGGAGGGACGGGCTAAACTGTTTTTT
CASSLEEGRAKLFF
>TRBD2|TRBJ2-7|few|TRBV11-2
TGTGCCAGCAGCTTAGATAGTGGCGGGAGATCCTACGAGCAGTACTTC
CASSLDSGGRSYEQYF
>TRBD1|TRBJ1-1|-|TRBV6-5
TGTGCCAGCAGTTACAAAGGGACAGAGAACACTGAAGCTTTCTTT
CASSYKGTENTEAFF
>-|TRBJ1-1|-|TRBV6-1
TGTGCCAGCAGTGAATATGGGCCAGGCATGAACACTGAAGCTTTCTTT
CASSEYGPGMNTEAFF
>TRBD1|TRBJ1-2|once|TRBV11-2
TGTGCCAGCAGCCGACAGGGATATGATGGCTACACCTTC
CASSRQGYDGYTF
>-|TRBJ1-4|-|TRBV19
TGTGCCAGTAGTATAGACGCAAGTTACTTTGCAACTAATGAAAAACTGTTTTTT
CASSIDASYFATNEKLFF
>-|TRBJ1-2|-|TRBV12-5
TGTGCTAGTGGTTTGGATCGACTGGCCTCGGGCTACACCTTC
CASGLDRLASGYTF
>-|TRBJ1-1|-|TRBV4-1
TGCGCCAGCAGCCATGAGGGGGCTGAAGCTTTCTTT
CASSHEGAEAFF
>-|TRBJ1-5|-|TRBV7-8
TGTGCCAGCAGCGAAGAGCCCGCTAAGTCCCAGCATTTT
CASSEEPAKSQHF
>TRBD1|TRBJ1-5|-|TRBV19
TGTGCGTCCGGGACAGCCCCACCTAAAAATCAGCCCCAGCATTTT
CASGTAPPKNQPQHF
>-|TRBJ2-2|once|TRBV2
TGTGCCAGCAGTGAATTCCCCGCAGGGGTGGGCACCGGGGAGCTGTTTTTT
CASSEFPAGVGTGELFF
>-|TRBJ1-1|-|TRBV6-1
TGTGCCAGCAATATCGACAGGACTGAAGCTTTCTTT
CASNIDRTEAFF
>TRBD2|TRBJ2-7|-|TRBV9
TGTGCCAGCAGTCCCGGACTAGATCGCTACGAGCAGTACTTC
CASSPGLDRYEQYF
>TRBD1|TRBJ1-2|-|TRBV6-1
TGTGCCAGCAGCGAACAGGGGCCGGGTGACTACACCTTC
CASSEQGPGDYTF
>TRBD2|TRBJ2-1|-|TRBV7-9
TGTGCTGTGACTAGCGGGGCGAATGAGCAGTTCTTC
CAVTSGANEQFF
>-|TRBJ1-2|-|TRBV9
TGTGCCAGCAGCGTAGAAGAGGGTAACTATGGCTACACCTTC
CASSVEEGNYGYTF
>-|TRBJ1-1|-|TRBV7-9
TGTGCCACCATAGAGGGCACTGAAGCTTTCTTT
CATIEGTEAFF
>-|TRBJ1-1|-|TRBV9
TGTGCCAGCAGCGTAGCTCGAGGGGGGGTGAACACTGAAGCTTTCTTT
CASSVARGGVNTEAFF
>-|TRBJ2-2|once|TRBV6-4
TGTGCCAGCCGACGGGGTTCCAACACCGGGGAGCTGTTTTTT
CASRRGSNTGELFF
>-|TRBJ1-2|-|TRBV2
TGTGCCACTCCTAGTATCGGGGGCTACACCTTC
CATPSIGGYTF
>TRBD1|TRBJ2-3|few|TRBV7-3
TGTGCCAGCAGCTGGACAGGGGGCCTAACAGATACGCAGTATTTT
CASSWTGGLTDTQYF
>TRBD2|TRBJ2-1|-|TRBV19
TGTGCCAGTATGAGGACTAGCAGCTTGAGCTCCTACAATGAGCAGTTCTTC
CASMRTSSLSSYNEQFF
>TRBD1|TRBJ1-2|-|TRBV6-6
TGTGCCAGCAGCCCCCGACAGGGTGGCTACACCTTC
CASSPRQGGYTF
>-|TRBJ2-1|once|TRBV9
TGTGCCAGCAGCCTCGTCGGATGGCTAGCGAACGATGAGCAGTTCTTC
CASSLVGWLANDEQFF
>TRBD1|TRBJ2-3|-|TRBV27
TGTGCCAGCAGCCAGGACAGGCCCACAGATACGCAGTATTTT
CASSQDRPTDTQYF
>TRBD2|TRBJ2-7|-|TRBV7-3
TGTGCCAGCAGCTTAAGAGTGGCGGGAGGGCGTGCTGAGCAGTACTTC
CASSLRVAGGRAEQYF
>TRBD1|TRBJ1-1|once|TRBV27
TGTGCCAGCAGTTTATCCAGGACAGGGACCAATACTGAAGCTTTCTTT
CASSLSRTGTNTEAFF
>TRBD1|TRBJ2-1|-|TRBV27
TGTGCCAGCAGTTTATGGGTGGACAGGGCCTACAATGAGCAGTTCTTC
CASSLWVDRAYNEQFF
>-|TRBJ2-5|-|TRBV10-2
TGCGCCAGCGGCCAGGGCCAAGAGACCCAGTACTTC
CASGQGQETQYF
>-|TRBJ2-3|-|TRBV21-1
TGTGCCAGCAGCATCACCCCTCGAGGGGGCGATACAGATACGCAGTATTTT
CASSITPRGGDTDTQYF
>-|TRBJ1-5|few|TRBV5-6
TGTGCCAGCAGCTTGGGCTCCCGAGGGCATAACTTATATCAGCCCCAGCATTTT
CASSLGSRGHNLYQPQHF
>-|TRBJ2-7|-|TRBV29-1
TGCAGCGTTGAAAGGTCAGCAGGGTCCTACGAGCAGTACTTC
CSVERSAGSYEQYF
>-|TRBJ2-1|-|TRBV19
TGTGCCAGTAGTACTAGCTCCTACAATGAGCAGTTCTTC
CASSTSSYNEQFF
>TRBD2|TRBJ2-2|-|TRBV25-1
TGTGCCAGCAGTGTGAGCGGGACTAGCTACACCGGGGAGCTGTTTTTT
CASSVSGTSYTGELFF
>-|TRBJ1-1|-|TRBV4-2
TGTGCCAGCACCCCCAATCAGGTTAACACTGAAGCTTTCTTT
CASTPNQVNTEAFF
>TRBD2|TRBJ2-3|-|TRBV27
TGTGCCAGCAGAGAAAGCGGGAGGGGCACAGATACGCAGTATTTT
CASRESGRGTDTQYF
>-|TRBJ2-2|-|TRBV9
TGTGCCAGCAGCGTAAGGACGGGAGCCACCGGGGAGCTGTTTTTT
CASSVRTGATGELFF
>TRBD1|TRBJ1-1|few|TRBV5-1
TGCGCCAGCAGCAGTGACAGGGCCAACACTGAAGCTTTCTTT
CASSSDRANTEAFF
>-|TRBJ2-7|-|TRBV7-9
TGTGCCAGCAGCGCGGACAGTTCCTACGAGCAGTACTTC
CASSADSSYEQYF
>-|TRBJ1-2|-|TRBV27
TGTGCCAGCAGTTCTCGCAGACAGGCTAACTATGGCTACACCTTC
CASSSRRQANYGYTF
>-|TRBJ2-2|once|TRBV6-1
TGTGCCAGCAGTGAGCAGGGTGAGATCGGGGAGCTGTTTTTT
CASSEQGEIGELFF
>-|TRBJ2-7|-|TRBV12-5
TGTGCTAGTGGTCTACATCAGGGAGAGCAGTACTTC
CASGLHQGEQYF
>-|TRBJ2-1|-|TRBV11-1
TGTGCCAGCAGCTCAGGGACACTAAGGTCCAATGAGCAGTTCTTC
CASSSGTLRSNEQFF
>-|TRBJ2-7|-|TRBV18
TGTGCCAGCTCACCACCAACGGGCTCCTACGAGCAGTACTTC
CASSPPTGSYEQYF
>TRBD1|TRBJ1-5|-|TRBV4-1
TGCGCCAGCAGCCTAGGAGGGGGCACTAGCAATCAGCCCCAGCATTTT
CASSLGGGTSNQPQHF
>-|TRBJ2-1|-|TRBV27
TGTGCCAGCAGTTTAGGCAAAAGAGGAATGTGGCAGTTCTTC
CASSLGKRGMWQFF
>TRBD2|TRBJ2-3|-|TRBV7-2
TGTGCCAGCAGCTCCGGACTAGCGGGGAGCACAGATACGCAGTATTTT
CASSSGLAGSTDTQYF
>-|TRBJ1-2|-|TRBV5-6
TGTGCCAGCAGCCCCGGGGGGACTCAGACCTATGGCTACACCTTC
CASSPGGTQTYGYTF